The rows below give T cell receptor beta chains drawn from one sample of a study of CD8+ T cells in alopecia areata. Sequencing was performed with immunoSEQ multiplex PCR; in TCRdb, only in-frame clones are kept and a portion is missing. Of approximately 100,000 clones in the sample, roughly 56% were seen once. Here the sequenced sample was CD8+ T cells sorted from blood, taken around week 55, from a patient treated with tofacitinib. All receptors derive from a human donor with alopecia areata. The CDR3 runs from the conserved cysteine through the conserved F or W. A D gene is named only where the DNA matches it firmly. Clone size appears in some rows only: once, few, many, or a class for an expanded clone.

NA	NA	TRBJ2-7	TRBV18	CASSPSTPQGIYEQYF	TGTGCCAGCTCACCATCCACCCCACAAGGAATTTACGAGCAGTACTTC
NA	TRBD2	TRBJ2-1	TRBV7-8	CASSPWDERGGYNEQFF	TGTGCCAGCAGCCCATGGGATGAGCGGGGGGGCTACAACGAGCAGTTCTTC
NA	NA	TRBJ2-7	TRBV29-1	CSVELGENYEQYF	TGCAGCGTTGAGTTGGGGGAGAACTACGAGCAGTACTTC
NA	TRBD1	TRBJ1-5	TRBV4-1	CASSESLPGGKSQPQHF	TGCGCCAGCAGCGAGTCCCTCCCAGGGGGGAAAAGTCAGCCCCAGCATTTT
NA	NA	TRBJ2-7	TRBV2	CASSESWQGAYEQYF	TGTGCCAGCAGTGAAAGTTGGCAGGGAGCCTACGAGCAGTACTTC
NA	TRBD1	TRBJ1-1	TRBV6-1	CASSQRGPTEAFF	TGTGCCAGCTCTCAAAGGGGGCCCACTGAAGCTTTCTTT
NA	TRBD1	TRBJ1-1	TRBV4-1	CASSLPTGQAFF	TGCGCCAGCAGCCTCCCGACAGGGCAGGCTTTCTTT
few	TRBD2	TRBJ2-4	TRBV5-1	CASSSTSGGPKNIQYF	TGCGCCAGCAGCTCGACTAGCGGGGGGCCAAAAAACATTCAGTACTTC
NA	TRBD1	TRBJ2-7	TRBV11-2	CASSLGRGFYEQYF	TGTGCCAGCAGCTTAGGCAGGGGGTTTTACGAGCAGTACTTC
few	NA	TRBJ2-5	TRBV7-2	CASSPSGGFQETQYF	TGTGCCAGCAGCCCGTCCGGGGGTTTCCAAGAGACCCAGTACTTC
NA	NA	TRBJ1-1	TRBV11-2	CASTLNGEAFF	TGTGCCAGCACCCTAAACGGTGAAGCTTTCTTT
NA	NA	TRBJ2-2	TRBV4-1	CASSQDWGQGLTGELFF	TGCGCCAGCAGCCAAGATTGGGGGCAGGGGCTGACCGGGGAGCTGTTTTTT
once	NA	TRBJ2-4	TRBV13	CASSFRDTLTKNIQYF	TGTGCCAGCAGCTTCCGGGACACTCTGACCAAAAACATTCAGTACTTC
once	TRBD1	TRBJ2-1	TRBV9	CASSSSGQGEAEQFF	TGTGCCAGCAGCAGTAGTGGACAGGGGGAGGCTGAGCAGTTCTTC
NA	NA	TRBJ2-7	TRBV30	CAWSVDTYEQYF	TGTGCCTGGAGTGTTGACACCTACGAGCAGTACTTC
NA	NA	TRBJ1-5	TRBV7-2	CASSLMGGSNQPQHF	TGTGCCAGCAGCTTAATGGGGGGAAGCAATCAGCCCCAGCATTTT
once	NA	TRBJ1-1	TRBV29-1	CSAPPQLMNTEAFF	TGCAGCGCCCCGCCCCAACTAATGAACACTGAAGCTTTCTTT